Listed here are 27 T cell receptor beta chains from one sample, sequenced in a study of OX40 agonist ivuxolimab in advanced cancers. Sequencing used immunoSEQ multiplex PCR; TCRdb keeps in-frame clones, though not all of them. The table has 90,000 to 150,000 clones, around 89% seen once. The sequenced sample was CD4+ or CD8+ T cells sorted from blood, obtained in a trial of the OX40 agonist ivuxolimab. The receptors derive from an adult with an advanced solid tumor such as melanoma, head and neck, liver or kidney cancer.

V usage is TRBV29-1 and J usage is TRBJ1-1, with D unresolved. CDR3 length: 14 amino acids. Per the germline V gene, CDR1 is SQVTM and CDR2 is ANQGSEA. Trimming cost V 5 bases and J 4 bases, with 17 bases left between them. DNA of the CDR3: TGCAGCGTTATGAGACCGGCTGTGGGCACTGAAGCTTTCTTT. It translates to CSVMRPAVGTEAFF.

The chain recombines TRBV7-9 with TRBJ2-1; D is possibly TRBD1 (6 bases). Between the trimmed V and J ends, which lost 5 bases and 3 bases, there was a span of 11 bases. Germline values: CDR1 SEHNR, CDR2 FQNEAQ (reference sequence). This CDR3 comprises 14 residues. The DNA of the CDR3 is TGTGCCAGCAGCGAACAGGGATTCTACAATGAGCAGTTCTTC. Encoded protein: CASSEQGFYNEQFF.

CDR3 in DNA: TGTGCCAGCAGCTCGCCGGCCCAATCACAGTTCTTC. Encoded protein: CASSSPAQSQFF. The chain recombines TRBV5-6 with TRBJ2-1; D is unclear. Germline V gene sequence: CDR1 SGHDT, CDR2 YYEEEE. V lost 3 bases and J lost 13, with 14 bases in between. The CDR3 consists of 12 residues.

This clone has just one count. The chain couples TRBV5-4 to TRBJ2-3, with 10 bases lining up with TRBD2. V dropped 1 base and J dropped 4; count of bases not matched to a gene: 3. Germline loops: CDR1 SGHNT, CDR2 YYREEE (reference sequence). The CDR3 runs 15 residues. The CDR3 nucleotides are TGTGCCAGCAGCTTGAAAGCGGGGGGGGCAGATACGCAGTATTTT. It yields the protein CASSLKAGGADTQYF.

This chain joins TRBV7-2 and TRBJ2-5; D might be TRBD2 (7 bases). This CDR3 spans 14 amino acids. Germline V gene lookup returns CDR1 SGHTA and CDR2 FQGNSA. V lost 5 bases and J lost 2, with 12 bases in between. The CDR3 coding sequence is TGTGCCAGCAGCCGAGCGGGACAACAAGAGACCCAGTACTTC. This translates into CASSRAGQQETQYF.

In the case of this clone: It may be a read error: a sequence one base away is much more abundant. Different DNA sequences within this sample yield the same CDR3. The chain couples TRBV2 to TRBJ2-2, with D unresolved. Germline CDR1 and CDR2: SNHLY and FYNNEI. V shed 4 bases and J shed 9 bases, with 18 bases lying between them. The CDR3 runs to 15 residues. CDR3 sequence (DNA): TGTGCCAGCAGTGTTCGACCTGGGGTGGAAAGGGAGCTGTTTTTT. It yields the protein CASSVRPGVERELFF.

The chain joins TRBV9 to TRBJ2-3, with D hard to call. The length of the CDR3 is 14 residues. Germline assignment: CDR1 SGDLS and CDR2 YYNGEE. V was pared by 0 bases and J by 6 bases, with 11 bases between. CDR3 protein: CASSVAVGLDTQYF. The CDR3 DNA reads as TGTGCCAGCAGCGTAGCCGTCGGGTTGGATACGCAGTATTTT. Variable domain in full (rest from reference TRBV9 and TRBJ2-3): DSGVTQTPKHLITATGQRVTLRCSPRSGDLSVYWYQQSLDQGLQFLIQYYNGEERAKGNILERFSAQQFPDLHSELNLSSLELGDSALYFCASSVAVGLDTQYFGPGTRLTVL.

This clone was counted a few times. The chain is built from TRBV7-2 and TRBJ2-3; 11 bases map to TRBD1. V was clipped by 3 bases and J by 8 bases; unmatched bases: 7. Germline CDR1 SGHTA, CDR2 FQGNSA. The CDR3 length is 15 residues. This CDR3 reads CASSLGTGGQGTQYF. The CDR3 DNA is TGTGCCAGCAGCTTGGGGACAGGGGGTCAGGGTACGCAGTATTTT.

The chain links TRBV27 to TRBJ2-2, with 9 bases matching TRBD1. The junction had 8 bases not matched to a gene; V was cut back by 3 bases and J by 6 bases. From germline, CDR1 is MNHEY and CDR2 SMNVEV (reference sequence). The length of the CDR3 is 16 residues. CDR3 bases: TGTGCCAGCAGTTTCGGAGGGACAGGGCAGGCCGGGGAGCTGTTTTTT. It codes for CASSFGGTGQAGELFF.

The V and J genes are TRBV19 and TRBJ1-2; 8 nucleotides match TRBD1. The CDR3 runs to 14 residues. The germline CDR1 and CDR2 sequences are LNHDA and SQIVND (reference sequence). The V and J ends lost 9 bases and 4 bases, in that order; junction bases with no gene match: 10. The CDR3 sequence is CASRQDRASYGYTF. Written as DNA, the CDR3 is TGTGCCAGCCGCCAGGACAGGGCAAGCTATGGCTACACCTTC.

The gene calls are TRBV18 and TRBJ1-6, with D tentatively TRBD1 (6 bases). The CDR3 covers 14 residues. Germline V CDR1 and CDR2: KGHSH, LQKENI. V was trimmed by 6 bases and J by 7 bases, leaving 13 bases between them. CDR3 protein: CASSQLDSNSPLHF. The CDR3 DNA reads TGTGCCAGCTCCCAATTGGACAGCAATTCACCCCTCCACTTT.

Worth noting for this clone: The sample holds other DNA sequences that translate to the same CDR3. The chain recombines TRBV30 with TRBJ2-3, with D unresolved. The germline V gene has CDR1 GTSNPN and CDR2 SVGIG (reference sequence). V gave up 0 bases and J gave up 0 bases, with 4 bases separating them. This CDR3 has 13 residues. The CDR3 DNA is TGTGCCTGGAGTGTGGCTAGCACAGATACGCAGTATTTT. It yields the protein CAWSVASTDTQYF.

The chain employs TRBV28 and TRBJ2-7, with 7 nucleotides matching TRBD1. The CDR3 is 14 residues long. V was clipped by 6 bases and J by 3 bases; unmatched bases: 8. Germline CDR1 is MDHEN and CDR2 is SYDVKM. CDR3 DNA: TGTGCCAGCAGCATACAGGGGTTTTACTACGAGCAGTACTTC. It is translated as CASSIQGFYYEQYF.

This rearrangement joins TRBV19 to TRBJ1-5; D might be TRBD1 (5 bases). CDR1 and CDR2 from the germline V gene are LNHDA and SQIVND (reference sequence). There are 11 residues in the CDR3. V lost 2 bases and J lost 15, with 11 bases in between. The CDR3 reads CASSIRTGLHF. For the CDR3, the DNA is TGTGCCAGTAGTATAAGGACGGGGCTGCATTTT.

V usage is TRBV7-9 and J usage is TRBJ2-2; D ambiguous. V was trimmed by 1 base and J by 4 bases, leaving 10 bases between them. Germline V lookup: CDR1 SEHNR, CDR2 FQNEAQ (reference sequence). The CDR3 runs 15 residues. The chain's CDR3 is CASSLVGFPTGELFF. In DNA form, the CDR3 reads TGTGCCAGCAGCTTAGTGGGGTTTCCCACCGGGGAGCTGTTTTTT.

The chain uses TRBV28 and TRBJ1-3, with D maybe TRBD1 (5 bases). Germline V gives CDR1 MDHEN, CDR2 SYDVKM. This CDR3 comprises 14 residues. V lost 6 bases and J lost 0, with 9 bases in between. CDR3 sequence: CASRDSHSGNTIYF. CDR3 sequence (DNA): TGTGCCAGCAGAGACAGCCACTCTGGAAACACCATATATTTT.

The rearrangement uses TRBV4-2 and TRBJ2-3; D not resolved. This CDR3 region has 16 residues. Deletions cut 4 bases from V and 1 base from J, with 15 bases between. Germline lookup yields CDR1 LGHNA and CDR2 YNFKEQ. The CDR3 loop reads CASSRTTGLGTDTQYF. The CDR3 DNA reads as TGTGCCAGCAGCCGAACGACCGGGCTCGGCACAGATACGCAGTATTTT.

The table lists this clone with a count of one. CDR3 nucleotides: TGTGCCAGCAGACCCCCACGCGGGTCAGATTCACCCCTCCACTTT. This sequence encodes CASRPPRGSDSPLHF. This rearrangement joins TRBV6-5 to TRBJ1-6; D is unresolved. This CDR3 spans 15 amino acids. With 6 bases removed from V and 8 bases from J, the gap between germline ends came to 17 bases. CDR1 is MNHEY and CDR2 is SVGAGI in the germline V gene.

The rearrangement uses TRBV27 and TRBJ2-5; the D call may be TRBD1 or TRBD2 (5 bases each). Trimming removed 3 bases from V and 7 bases from J, with 24 bases in between. The length of the CDR3 is 17 residues. Germline CDR1 is MNHEY and CDR2 is SMNVEV (reference sequence). The CDR3 spells CASSFATGLRTVGTQYF. The CDR3 DNA reads TGTGCCAGCAGTTTTGCCACGGGGCTTCGGACGGTGGGGACCCAGTACTTC.

The genes are TRBV30 and TRBJ1-5, with TRBD1 matching over 7 bases. This CDR3 has 14 residues. V lost 5 bases, J lost 1 base, and 5 bases stayed unmatched. Germline-derived CDR1 and CDR2 are GTSNPN and SVGIG (reference sequence). The CDR3 loop is CAWGMGQSNQPQHF. The CDR3 DNA reads as TGTGCCTGGGGGATGGGACAGAGCAATCAGCCCCAGCATTTT.

This chain connects TRBV5-1 to TRBJ2-2; 8 bases align to TRBD1. Germline loops: CDR1 SGHRS, CDR2 YFSETQ. The CDR3 consists of 20 residues. V shed 0 bases, J shed 0 bases, and the junction held 13 bases outside the gene matches. CDR3 protein: CASSLEGRTGLSANTGELFF. CDR3 nucleotides: TGCGCCAGCAGCTTGGAGGGCCGGACAGGGCTTTCCGCGAACACCGGGGAGCTGTTTTTT.

The chain links TRBV28 to TRBJ2-5; D remains ambiguous. The V gene's germline CDR1 is MDHEN and CDR2 SYDVKM. The CDR3 loop spans 12 amino acids. Between the trimmed V and J ends, which lost 5 bases and 1 base, there was a span of 5 bases. The DNA for the CDR3 is TGTGCCAGCAGTCGCTCCCAAGAGACCCAGTACTTC. Protein sequence: CASSRSQETQYF.

Written as DNA, the CDR3 is TGTGCCAGCAGCTCTCAATCGTCAGGAGGGTTCTACGAGCAGTACTTC. Its protein product is CASSSQSSGGFYEQYF. The genes are TRBV28 and TRBJ2-7; D possibly corresponds to TRBD2 (6 bases). The CDR3 runs 16 residues. Germline lookup yields CDR1 MDHEN and CDR2 SYDVKM. V lost 6 bases, J lost 3 bases, and 21 bases lay in between.

In the case of this clone: Other DNA variants within this sample encode the same CDR3. The chain joins TRBV18 to TRBJ2-3, with D possibly TRBD2 on 6 matching bases. V lost 2 bases to trimming and J lost 3 bases, with 6 bases between them. The CDR3 loop spans 13 amino acids. CDR1 and CDR2 (germline): KGHSH, LQKENI. CDR3 nucleotide sequence: TGTGCCAGCTCACCAGGGGGGACAGATACGCAGTATTTT. Its protein product is CASSPGGTDTQYF.

This chain connects TRBV29-1 to TRBJ1-2, with 7 bases matching TRBD1. Trimming cost V 6 bases and J 0 bases; bases outside gene matches: 4. The CDR3 is 13 residues long. Germline V CDR1 and CDR2: SQVTM, ANQGSEA. The CDR3 is CSVRDSANYGYTF. The CDR3 nucleotides read TGCAGCGTCCGGGACAGTGCTAACTATGGCTACACCTTC.

The V and J genes are TRBV30 and TRBJ1-3, with unresolved D. Germline V lookup: CDR1 GTSNPN, CDR2 SVGIG (reference sequence). V was pared by 3 bases and J by 3 bases, with 9 bases between. This CDR3 is built from 13 residues. The CDR3 sequence is CAWRPPVGNTIYF. In nucleotides, the CDR3 is TGTGCCTGGAGGCCCCCCGTTGGAAACACCATATATTTT.

V usage is TRBV7-8 and J usage is TRBJ2-3, with 10 bases lining up with TRBD1. CDR3 length: 19 residues. Unmatched junction bases numbered 20, after V lost 5 bases and J lost 6 bases. CDR1 is SGHVS, CDR2 FQNEAQ, per germline. The CDR3 sequence is CASSPRGNRDRGSLDTQYF. The CDR3 DNA reads TGTGCCAGCAGCCCCCGGGGGAACCGGGACAGGGGTAGTTTGGATACGCAGTATTTT.